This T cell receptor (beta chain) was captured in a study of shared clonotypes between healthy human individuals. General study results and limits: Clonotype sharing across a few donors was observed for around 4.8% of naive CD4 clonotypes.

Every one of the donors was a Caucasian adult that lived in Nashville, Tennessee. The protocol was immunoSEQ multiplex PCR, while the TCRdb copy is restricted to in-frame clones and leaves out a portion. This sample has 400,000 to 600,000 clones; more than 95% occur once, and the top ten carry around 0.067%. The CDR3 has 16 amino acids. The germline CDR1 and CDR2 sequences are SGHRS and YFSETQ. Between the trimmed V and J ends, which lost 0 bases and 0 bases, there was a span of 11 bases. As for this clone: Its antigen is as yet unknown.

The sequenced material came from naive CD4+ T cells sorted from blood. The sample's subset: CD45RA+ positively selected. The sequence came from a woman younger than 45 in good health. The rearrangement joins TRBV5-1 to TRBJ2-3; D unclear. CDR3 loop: CASSLARNPSTDTQYF. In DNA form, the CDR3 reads TGCGCCAGCAGCTTGGCGCGGAATCCTAGCACAGATACGCAGTATTTT.